This T cell receptor (beta chain) was recorded in a study of identical twins. Each CDR3 protein gets one entry after TCRdb re-called the 5' RACE reads with MiXCR. Of about 570,000 distinct CDR3 sequences in the sample, just under 10% were seen once. V was shortened by 0 bases and J by 0 bases, with 15 bases between the two germline ends. This CDR3 contains 17 residues. The V gene's germline CDR1 is DFQATT and CDR2 SNEGSKA (reference sequence). These same data were also listed under a study on yellow fever vaccine responses in identical twins.

The sample was PBMCs. The origin of this receptor is a woman under 30 in good health. The chain links TRBV20-1 to TRBJ2-1; D perhaps matches TRBD2 (5 bases). The chain's CDR3 is CSARDQSGLASYNEQFF. In DNA form, the CDR3 reads TGCAGTGCTAGAGATCAGAGCGGTCTGGCCTCCTACAATGAGCAGTTCTTC.